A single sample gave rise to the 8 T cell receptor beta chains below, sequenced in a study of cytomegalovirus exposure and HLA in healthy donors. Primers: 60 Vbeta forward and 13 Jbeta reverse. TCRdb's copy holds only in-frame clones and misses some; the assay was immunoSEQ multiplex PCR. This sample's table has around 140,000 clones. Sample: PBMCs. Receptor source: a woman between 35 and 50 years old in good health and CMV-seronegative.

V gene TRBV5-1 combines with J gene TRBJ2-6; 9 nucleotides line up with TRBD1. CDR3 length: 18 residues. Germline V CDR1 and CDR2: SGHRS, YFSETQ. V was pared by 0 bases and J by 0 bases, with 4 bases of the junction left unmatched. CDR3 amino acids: CASSLGTGVRSGANVLTF. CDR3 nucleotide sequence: TGCGCCAGCAGCTTGGGGACAGGGGTTCGCTCTGGGGCCAACGTCCTGACTTTC.

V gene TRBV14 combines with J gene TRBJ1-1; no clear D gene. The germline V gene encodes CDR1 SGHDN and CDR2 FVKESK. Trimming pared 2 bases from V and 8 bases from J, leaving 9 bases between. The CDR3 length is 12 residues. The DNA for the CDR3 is TGTGCCAGCAGCCAATCCCGGCGGGAAGCTTTCTTT. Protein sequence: CASSQSRREAFF.

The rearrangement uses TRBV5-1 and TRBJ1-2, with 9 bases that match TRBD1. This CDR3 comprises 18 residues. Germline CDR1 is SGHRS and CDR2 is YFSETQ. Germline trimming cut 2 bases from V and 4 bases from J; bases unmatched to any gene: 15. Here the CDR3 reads CASSFNPLRQGGIYGYTF. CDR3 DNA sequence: TGCGCCAGCAGCTTTAACCCACTAAGACAGGGGGGCATCTATGGCTACACCTTC.

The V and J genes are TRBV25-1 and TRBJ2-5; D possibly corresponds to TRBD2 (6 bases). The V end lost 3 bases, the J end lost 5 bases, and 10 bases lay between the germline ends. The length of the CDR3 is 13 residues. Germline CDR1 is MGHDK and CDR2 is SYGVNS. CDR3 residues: CASSDPGRETQYF. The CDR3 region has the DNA TGTGCCAGCAGTGATCCGGGGAGGGAGACCCAGTACTTC.

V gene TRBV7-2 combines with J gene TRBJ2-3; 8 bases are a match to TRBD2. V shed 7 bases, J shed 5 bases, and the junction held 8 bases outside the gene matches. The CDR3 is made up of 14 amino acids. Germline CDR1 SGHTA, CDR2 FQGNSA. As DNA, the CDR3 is TGTGCCAGCATCCCGGGCCGGGGGGGAGATACGCAGTATTTT. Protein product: CASIPGRGGDTQYF.

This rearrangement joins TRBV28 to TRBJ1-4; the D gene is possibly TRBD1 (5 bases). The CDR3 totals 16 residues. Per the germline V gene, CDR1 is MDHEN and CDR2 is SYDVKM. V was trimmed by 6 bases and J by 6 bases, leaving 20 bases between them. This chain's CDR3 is CASRPLAAGPDEKLFF. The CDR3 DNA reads TGTGCCAGCAGGCCTCTCGCGGCAGGGCCCGATGAAAAACTGTTTTTT.

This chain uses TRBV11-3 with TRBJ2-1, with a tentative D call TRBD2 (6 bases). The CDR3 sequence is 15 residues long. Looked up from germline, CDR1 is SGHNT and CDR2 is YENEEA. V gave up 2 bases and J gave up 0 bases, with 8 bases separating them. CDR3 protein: CASSLRRDSYNEQFF. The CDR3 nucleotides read TGTGCCAGCAGCTTAAGGAGGGACTCCTACAATGAGCAGTTCTTC.

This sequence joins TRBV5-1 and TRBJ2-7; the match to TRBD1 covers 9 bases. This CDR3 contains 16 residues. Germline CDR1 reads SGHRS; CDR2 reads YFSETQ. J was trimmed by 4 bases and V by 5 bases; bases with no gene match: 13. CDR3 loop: CASRQHDRGGEYEQYF. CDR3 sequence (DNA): TGCGCCAGCAGACAACACGACAGGGGGGGAGAGTACGAGCAGTACTTC.